These T cell receptor beta chains were read from a single sample in a study of molecular identifiers for immune sequencing clone quantification. From the PCR reads, TCRdb called clonotypes with MiXCR, one entry per CDR3 protein. The table includes over 600,000 distinct CDR3 sequences, roughly 21% detected once. The sample comprised naive CD8+ T cells from blood, with Jurkat cell RNA spiked in. Receptors were obtained from a human donor in good health. Some libraries in this study had Jurkat cell RNA spiked in. The CDR3 runs from the conserved cysteine through the conserved F or W. D genes are given only for firm matches. Rows give clone size only sometimes, using once, few, many, or a class for an expanded clone.

d_gene	j_gene	v_gene	abundance	CDR3aa	CDR3nt
TRBD2	TRBJ2-3	TRBV27	many	CASSLTSGIFSTDTQYF	TGTGCCAGCAGTCTGACTAGCGGGATTTTTAGCACAGATACGCAGTATTTT
-	TRBJ2-3	TRBV7-9	many	CASSSIVDITDTQYF	TGTGCCAGCAGCTCTATTGTGGACATCACAGATACGCAGTATTTT
-	TRBJ2-1	TRBV6-2/TRBV6-3	few	CASSYSDGDNEQFF	TGTGCCAGCAGTTACTCGGACGGAGACAATGAGCAGTTCTTC
TRBD2	TRBJ2-7	TRBV9	-	CASGVGGTGYEQYF	TGTGCCAGCGGCGTGGGGGGGACTGGATACGAGCAGTACTTC
-	TRBJ2-1	TRBV27	many	CASSSSWNEQFF	TGTGCCAGCAGTTCGTCCTGGAATGAGCAGTTCTTC
TRBD1	TRBJ1-2	TRBV6-6	few	CASSGGQANYGYTF	TGTGCCAGCAGTGGGGGACAGGCTAACTATGGCTACACCTTC
-	TRBJ1-5	TRBV28	many	CASSSPGQLVGQPQHF	TGTGCCAGCAGTTCCCCTGGACAGCTGGTGGGTCAGCCCCAGCATTTT
-	TRBJ1-1	TRBV20-1	many	CSAGQVNTEAFF	TGCAGTGCGGGGCAGGTTAACACTGAAGCTTTCTTT
-	TRBJ1-5	TRBV4-1	many	CASSQDLGRGNRQHF	TGCGCCAGCAGCCAAGACTTGGGACGGGGCAATCGCCAGCATTTT
-	TRBJ1-6	TRBV27	few	CASRNQGMNSPLHF	TGTGCCAGCAGGAACCAGGGGATGAATTCACCCCTCCACTTT
-	TRBJ2-1	TRBV5-5	few	CASSLSAGNEQFF	TGTGCCAGCAGCTTGTCGGCGGGCAATGAGCAGTTCTTC
-	TRBJ1-2	TRBV9	many	CASSPPSFNYGYTF	TGTGCCAGCAGCCCCCCGTCGTTTAACTATGGCTACACCTTC
TRBD1	TRBJ1-2	TRBV9	many	CASSVVTTGSYGYTF	TGTGCCAGCAGCGTAGTAACGACAGGGAGTTATGGCTACACCTTC
-	TRBJ2-1	TRBV7-2	many	CASSLEVSGYNEQFF	TGTGCCAGCAGCTTAGAGGTTAGTGGTTACAATGAGCAGTTCTTC
TRBD2	TRBJ2-5	TRBV19	once	CASSIGLAGAQETQYF	TGTGCCAGTAGTATAGGGCTAGCGGGGGCCCAAGAGACCCAGTACTTC
TRBD1	TRBJ2-7	TRBV5-1	few	CASSLTPGQGYEQYF	TGCGCCAGCAGCCTCACCCCGGGACAGGGCTACGAGCAGTACTTC
-	TRBJ1-5	TRBV20-1	many	CSASGGAFRGQPQHF	TGCAGTGCTAGTGGGGGGGCCTTTCGGGGTCAGCCCCAGCATTTT
TRBD1	TRBJ2-2	TRBV5-4	few	CASSPWRGQGVTGELFF	TGTGCCAGCAGCCCTTGGAGGGGACAGGGGGTTACCGGGGAGCTGTTTTTT
TRBD1	TRBJ2-5	TRBV9	-	CASSVDPDRGKETQYF	TGTGCCAGCAGCGTAGACCCGGACAGGGGGAAAGAGACCCAGTACTTC
-	TRBJ1-5	TRBV6-1	-	CASSATGTSPYQPQHF	TGTGCCAGCAGTGCAACCGGGACTTCCCCCTATCAGCCCCAGCATTTT
-	TRBJ2-1	TRBV7-8	many	CASSYSQGGINEQFF	TGTGCCAGCAGCTATTCACAGGGAGGGATTAATGAGCAGTTCTTC
-	TRBJ1-5	TRBV2	many	CASSEEGASNQPQHF	TGTGCCAGCAGTGAAGAAGGGGCCTCCAATCAGCCCCAGCATTTT
-	TRBJ2-7	TRBV7-6	few	CASSSRIPPGEQYF	TGTGCCAGCAGCTCTCGGATCCCTCCTGGCGAGCAGTACTTC